This TCR beta chain was captured in a study of T-cell memory formation after mild COVID-19. This clonotype was seen repeatedly, ten times or more. Trimming removed 2 bases at V and 2 bases at J, with 7 bases between. The CDR3 totals 13 residues. Germline values: CDR1 SGHRS, CDR2 YFSETQ. 5'RACE primed from the constant segment yielded TCR alpha and TCR beta cDNA libraries bearing sample barcodes and UMIs. TCRdb re-called the 5' RACE reads through MiXCR, storing one row per CDR3 protein. The sample consists of about 400,000 distinct CDR3 sequences, about 17% of them appearing once. The clonotype was recovered from a man between 18 and 29 years old who had mild COVID-19 (a few samples of this study predate the infection). Cell type and time point are not known. The sequenced material came from PBMCs or a T cell subset sorted from them (not recorded which). This rearrangement joins TRBV5-1 to TRBJ1-1; a possible D gene is TRBD1 (5 bases). The CDR3 sequence: CASSFDSNTEAFF. CDR3 DNA: TGCGCCAGCAGCTTCGACAGTAACACTGAAGCTTTCTTT.